This TCR beta chain was identified during a study of blood T cell repertoires in COVID-19. Study-level information: Specimens from acute and convalescent COVID-19 originated in the United States, Italy and Spain.

Between the trimmed V and J ends, which lost 2 bases and 0 bases, there was a span of 7 bases. Germline CDR1 MDHEN, CDR2 SYDVKM. This CDR3 spans 15 amino acids. Assay used: immunoSEQ multiplex PCR; TCRdb lists only in-frame clones, some missing. The sample gives 250,000 to 350,000 clones, around nine tenths of which show up once; around 4% is in the top ten. The rearrangement joins TRBV28 to TRBJ2-2; D remains unclear. This sequence originates from a woman in her forties or fifties with active or convalescent COVID-19. Material: peripheral blood. CDR3 DNA: TGTGCCAGCAGTTTAGCTCCAGCGAACACCGGGGAGCTGTTTTTT. Its protein product is CASSLAPANTGELFF.